This T cell receptor (beta chain) was recovered during a study of STAT5B mutations in CD4+ large granular lymphocyte leukemia. V gave up 2 bases and J gave up 1 base, with 13 bases separating them. Germline V lookup: CDR1 SGHRS, CDR2 YFSETQ. The CDR3 covers 16 residues. The table came from immunoSEQ multiplex PCR; TCRdb's copy has only in-frame clones and leaves some out. Among some 28,000 clones listed, about 81% were seen once. The chain has TRBV5-1 and TRBJ2-1, with TRBD2 as a possible D gene (6 bases). The sequenced sample was CD4+ T cells from blood buffy coats. This sequence was found in a human donor in good health. The CDR3, as DNA: TGCGCCAGCAGCTTTATCGCCGGGACTTCCTACAATGAGCAGTTCTTC. Its translation is CASSFIAGTSYNEQFF.